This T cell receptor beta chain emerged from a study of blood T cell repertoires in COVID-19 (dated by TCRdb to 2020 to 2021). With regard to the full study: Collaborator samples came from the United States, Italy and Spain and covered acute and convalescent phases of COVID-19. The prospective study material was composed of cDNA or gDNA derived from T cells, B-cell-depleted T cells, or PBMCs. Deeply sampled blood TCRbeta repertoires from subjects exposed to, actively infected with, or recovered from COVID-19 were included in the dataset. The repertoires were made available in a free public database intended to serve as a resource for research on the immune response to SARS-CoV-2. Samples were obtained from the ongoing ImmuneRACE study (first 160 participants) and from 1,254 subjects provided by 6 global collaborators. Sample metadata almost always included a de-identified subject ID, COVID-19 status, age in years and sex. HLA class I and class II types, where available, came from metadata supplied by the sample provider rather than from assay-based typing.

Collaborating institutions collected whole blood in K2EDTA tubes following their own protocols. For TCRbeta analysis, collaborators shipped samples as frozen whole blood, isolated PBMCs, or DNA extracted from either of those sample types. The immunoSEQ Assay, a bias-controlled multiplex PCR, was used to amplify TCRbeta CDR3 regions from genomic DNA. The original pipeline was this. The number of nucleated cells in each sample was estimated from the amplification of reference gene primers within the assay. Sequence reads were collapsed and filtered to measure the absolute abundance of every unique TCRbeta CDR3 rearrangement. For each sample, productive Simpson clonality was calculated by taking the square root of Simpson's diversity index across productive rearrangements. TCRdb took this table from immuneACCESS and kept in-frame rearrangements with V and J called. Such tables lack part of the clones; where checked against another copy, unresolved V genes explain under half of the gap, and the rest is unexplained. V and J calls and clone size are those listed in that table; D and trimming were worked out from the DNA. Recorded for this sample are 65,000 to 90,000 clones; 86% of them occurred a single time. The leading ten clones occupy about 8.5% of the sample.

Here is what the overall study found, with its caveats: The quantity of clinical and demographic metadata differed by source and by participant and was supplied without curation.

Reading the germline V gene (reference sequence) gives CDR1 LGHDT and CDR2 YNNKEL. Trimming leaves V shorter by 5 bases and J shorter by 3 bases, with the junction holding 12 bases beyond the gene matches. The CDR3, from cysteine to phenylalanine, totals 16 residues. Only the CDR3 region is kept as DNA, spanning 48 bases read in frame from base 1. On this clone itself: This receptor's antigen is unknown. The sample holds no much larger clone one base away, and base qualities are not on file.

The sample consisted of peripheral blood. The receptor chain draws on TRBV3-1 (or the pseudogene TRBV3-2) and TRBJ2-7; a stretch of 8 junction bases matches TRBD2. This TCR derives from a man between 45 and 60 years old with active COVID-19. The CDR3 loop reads CASSFSSGTSIYEQYF. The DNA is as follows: TGTGCCAGCAGCTTTAGCAGCGGGACTAGTATCTACGAGCAGTACTTC.